These 32 T cell receptor beta chains came from one sample sequenced in a study of blood T cell repertoires in COVID-19 (dated by TCRdb to about 2020). Receptor libraries were prepared by the immunoSEQ multiplex PCR assay. TCRdb mirrors the immuneACCESS table, restricted to in-frame sequences. Some clones are absent from its copies; in checked studies, under half trace to an unresolved V gene, and the reason for the others is unknown. The sample table contains fewer than 700,000 clones; only one count was recorded for approximately 91% of them. The ten top clones hold less than 9% of the sample. Material: peripheral blood. These receptors all come from a woman in her forties or fifties with COVID-19, enrolled during active disease.

The V gene is TRBV9, the J gene TRBJ2-1; D possibly corresponds to TRBD1 (6 bases). The CDR3 sequence is 19 residues long. V lost 2 bases, J lost 0 bases, and 21 bases lay in between. CDR1 SGDLS and CDR2 YYNGEE come from the germline V gene. In nucleotides, the CDR3 is TGTGCCAGCAGCGTCTTACAGGGTTACCACCTCAGCTCCTACAATGAGCAGTTCTTC. Its translation: CASSVLQGYHLSSYNEQFF. Drawing the rest from reference TRBV9 and TRBJ2-1, the complete variable domain is DSGVTQTPKHLITATGQRVTLRCSPRSGDLSVYWYQQSLDQGLQFLIQYYNGEERAKGNILERFSAQQFPDLHSELNLSSLELGDSALYFCASSVLQGYHLSSYNEQFFGPGTRLTVL.

The chain carries TRBV11-1 and TRBJ2-3; D not certain. From germline, CDR1 is SGHAT and CDR2 FQDESV (reference sequence). V gave up 5 bases and J gave up 6 bases, with 9 bases separating them. The CDR3 consists of 12 residues. The CDR3 sequence is CASSVGPDTQYF. In nucleotides, the CDR3 is TGTGCCAGCAGCGTCGGTCCGGATACGCAGTATTTT.

The rearrangement joins TRBV12-5 to TRBJ1-1, with D perhaps matching TRBD1 (6 bases). This CDR3 has 14 residues. Trimming took 7 bases from V and 0 from J, leaving 12 bases between them. Germline V CDR1 and CDR2: LGHNT, FRNRAP. In DNA form, the CDR3 reads TGTGCTAGTGCCACTGGGGGCATGAACACTGAAGCTTTCTTT. Translating it yields CASATGGMNTEAFF. Full variable domain (outside the CDR3, taken from reference TRBV12-5 and TRBJ1-1): DARVTQTPRHKVTEMGQEVTMRCQPILGHNTVFWYRQTMMQGLELLAYFRNRAPLDDSGMPKDRFSAEMPDATLATLKIQPSEPRDSAVYFCASATGGMNTEAFFGQGTRLTVV.

This clone has a single count. This rearrangement joins TRBV3-1 (or the pseudogene TRBV3-2) to TRBJ2-1, with 9 positions matching TRBD2. V trimming: 0 bases; J trimming: 6 bases; junction bases outside the gene matches: 6. The CDR3 is 16 residues long. Germline V lookup: CDR1 LGHDT, CDR2 YNNKEL (reference sequence). CDR3 sequence reads: CASSQDGSGGPNEQFF. CDR3 bases: TGTGCCAGCAGCCAAGATGGCAGCGGGGGGCCCAATGAGCAGTTCTTC.

The chain employs TRBV19 and TRBJ1-1; tentatively, D is TRBD1 (5 bases). Germline loops: CDR1 LNHDA, CDR2 SQIVND (reference sequence). V was shortened by 8 bases and J by 5 bases, with 12 bases between the two germline ends. The CDR3 length is 12 residues. CDR3 sequence (DNA): TGTGCCAGTGCCATAAGGGGAACTGAAGCTTTCTTT. This sequence encodes CASAIRGTEAFF.

V and J are TRBV24-1 and TRBJ1-3; D uncertain. The CDR3 is 15 amino acids. CDR1 KGHDR and CDR2 SFDVKD come from the germline V gene. V was pared by 4 bases and J by 0 bases, with 9 bases between. The CDR3 is CATSERESSGNTIYF. The CDR3 nucleotides read TGTGCCACCAGTGAACGGGAGAGCTCTGGAAACACCATATATTTT.

The CDR3 region is CASSLTRGYEQYF. The CDR3 DNA sequence: TGTGCCAGCAGCCTCACCAGGGGTTACGAGCAGTACTTC. The chain joins TRBV3-1 (or the pseudogene TRBV3-2) to TRBJ2-7, with a possible D match to TRBD1 (6 bases). Germline loops: CDR1 LGHDT, CDR2 YNNKEL (reference sequence). This CDR3 region has 13 residues. Trimming shortened V by 4 bases and J by 4 bases, and 11 bases separated the two germline ends.

This sequence joins TRBV13 and TRBJ1-1; D gene uncertain. There are 14 residues in the CDR3. V dropped 5 bases and J dropped 1 base, with 11 bases sitting between them. Germline V gives CDR1 PRHDT, CDR2 FYEKMQ (reference sequence). Written as DNA, the CDR3 is TGTGCCAGCAGCCCCGCCCCGGGGAACACTGAAGCTTTCTTT. Protein sequence: CASSPAPGNTEAFF.

Details on this clone: Other DNA sequences from this sample encode an identical CDR3 as well. This rearrangement joins TRBV12-3 or TRBV12-4 to TRBJ1-2, with D possibly matching TRBD1 (6 bases). This CDR3 comprises 12 residues. V dropped 5 bases and J dropped 3 bases, with 7 bases sitting between them. CDR3 amino acids: CASSPGDYGYTF. CDR3 DNA sequence: TGTGCCAGCAGTCCAGGGGACTATGGCTACACCTTC.

The rearrangement joins TRBV20-1 to TRBJ1-5; no firm D call. Germline V lookup: CDR1 DFQATT, CDR2 SNEGSKA (reference sequence). Deletions cut 3 bases from V and 5 bases from J, with 8 bases between. The CDR3 runs to 12 residues. CDR3 nucleotide sequence: TGCAGTGCTAGTACCGACTATCAGCCCCAGCATTTT. Translation gives CSASTDYQPQHF.

The V gene is TRBV3-1 (or the pseudogene TRBV3-2), the J gene TRBJ1-5, with 10 positions matching TRBD1. The length of the CDR3 is 15 residues. V was clipped by 4 bases and J by 7 bases; unmatched bases: 7. Germline V gene lookup returns CDR1 LGHDT and CDR2 YNNKEL (reference sequence). CDR3 loop: CASSLGQGVAQPQHF. In nucleotides, the CDR3 is TGTGCCAGCAGCCTAGGACAGGGGGTAGCACAGCCCCAGCATTTT.

The chain combines TRBV7-3 with TRBJ2-2; 12 bases line up with TRBD2. J gave up 4 bases and V 5 bases, and 8 bases lay outside the gene matches. The CDR3 length is 17 residues. Germline V gene lookup returns CDR1 SGHTA and CDR2 FQGTGA. CDR3 in DNA: TGTGCCAGCAGCCCAGGACTAGCGGGGTACGGCACCGGGGAGCTGTTTTTT. Translated: CASSPGLAGYGTGELFF.

A word on this clone: The same CDR3 also results from other DNA sequences found in this sample. This chain links TRBV3-1 (or the pseudogene TRBV3-2) with TRBJ2-7; 8 positions agree with TRBD2. Per germline, CDR1 LGHDT and CDR2 YNNKEL (reference sequence). V shed 5 bases, J shed 4 bases, and the junction held 4 bases outside the gene matches. The CDR3 is 13 amino acids. CDR3 DNA: TGTGCCAGCAGCTCCGGGAGGGGTTACGAGCAGTACTTC. It yields the protein CASSSGRGYEQYF.

This chain connects TRBV2 to TRBJ1-4, with TRBD1 matching 7 bases. The germline gives CDR1 SNHLY, CDR2 FYNNEI. The CDR3 is 15 residues long. The trim removed 8 bases at V and 4 bases at J, leaving 10 bases unmatched. The CDR3 region is CASGGRGQYNEKLFF. The DNA for the CDR3 is TGTGCCAGCGGGGGTAGGGGACAGTATAATGAAAAACTGTTTTTT.

V and J are TRBV28 and TRBJ2-7, with TRBD2 matching 11 bases. The CDR3 has 15 residues. The germline gives CDR1 MDHEN, CDR2 SYDVKM. V gave up 6 bases and J gave up 0 bases; unmatched junction bases: 4. The CDR3 loop reads CASSVTSGGSYEQYF. For the CDR3, the DNA is TGTGCCAGCAGCGTAACTAGCGGGGGCTCCTACGAGCAGTACTTC.

This clone was detected only once. The CDR3: CASGPPLTWNYGYTF. Written as DNA, the CDR3 is TGTGCTAGTGGTCCCCCTCTTACATGGAACTATGGCTACACCTTC. The chain couples TRBV12-5 to TRBJ1-2, with D uncertain. Germline V gene data show CDR1 as LGHNT and CDR2 as FRNRAP. This CDR3 is built from 15 residues. V gave up 5 bases and J gave up 2 bases, with 15 bases separating them.

J is TRBJ2-7 and V is TRBV11-2, with 14 positions matching TRBD2. J was trimmed by 4 bases and V by 4 bases; bases with no gene match: 3. The length of the CDR3 is 15 residues. Per germline, CDR1 SGHAT and CDR2 FQNNGV. CDR3 sequence (DNA): TGTGCCAGCAGCTCAGGACTAGCGGGGGGTTACGAGCAGTACTTC. Amino acids: CASSSGLAGGYEQYF.

The chain has TRBV5-4 and TRBJ1-2, with D perhaps TRBD1 (6 bases). CDR3 length equals 14 residues. Germline V gene data show CDR1 as SGHNT and CDR2 as YYREEE (reference sequence). Trimming cost V 4 bases and J 3 bases, with 13 bases left between them. CDR3 DNA sequence: TGTGCCAGCAGCACAGAACAGGGATACTATGGCTACACCTTC. This codes for CASSTEQGYYGYTF.

The rearrangement links TRBV6-4 to TRBJ2-1; D is possibly TRBD2 (6 bases). From germline, CDR1 is MRHNA and CDR2 SNTAGT. The germline V and J ends were trimmed by 0 bases and 9 bases, with 12 bases remaining between them. The CDR3 runs to 14 residues. The CDR3 nucleotides are TGTGCCAGCAGTGACTCTGCGGGGCGAAGTGAGCAGTTCTTC. Translating gives CASSDSAGRSEQFF.

A single count supports this clone. The rearrangement links TRBV6-1 to TRBJ2-7; 12 positions agree with TRBD2. The junction had 17 bases not matched to a gene; V was cut back by 3 bases and J by 2 bases. CDR1 and CDR2 (germline): MNHNS, SASEGT. The CDR3 runs to 20 residues. The CDR3 reads CASSEAGYALLAGGTYEQYF. CDR3 bases: TGTGCCAGCAGTGAGGCGGGGTATGCCCTCCTAGCGGGGGGGACCTACGAGCAGTACTTC.

This chain's CDR3 is CAITGRVNTGELFF. The CDR3 bases are TGTGCCATCACGGGCAGGGTCAACACCGGGGAGCTGTTTTTT. The chain has TRBV10-3 and TRBJ2-2; D might be TRBD1 (5 bases). CDR3 length: 14 residues. The V gene's germline CDR1 is ENHRY and CDR2 SYGVKD. V was shortened by 7 bases and J by 2 bases, with 11 bases between the two germline ends.

This rearrangement joins TRBV30 to TRBJ1-1; maybe TRBD1 (6 bases). Germline lookup yields CDR1 GTSNPN and CDR2 SVGIG (reference sequence). This CDR3 comprises 14 residues. With 3 bases removed from V and 1 base from J, the gap between germline ends came to 12 bases. This CDR3 is CAWSRQDSNTEAFF. The CDR3 DNA reads TGTGCCTGGAGCCGACAGGATTCGAACACTGAAGCTTTCTTT.

V gene TRBV5-6 combines with J gene TRBJ2-1, with D perhaps matching TRBD1 (5 bases). CDR1 and CDR2 (germline): SGHDT, YYEEEE. This CDR3 is 15 amino acids long. Trimming cost V 4 bases and J 4 bases, with 15 bases left between them. For the CDR3, the DNA is TGTGCCAGCAGCCTATTCGGAGACAGATACAATGAGCAGTTCTTC. Protein sequence: CASSLFGDRYNEQFF.

J is TRBJ1-5 and V is TRBV2; 9 nucleotides align to TRBD1. Germline V gives CDR1 SNHLY, CDR2 FYNNEI. The V and J ends lost 4 bases and 11 bases, in that order; junction bases with no gene match: 12. The CDR3 extends over 15 amino acids. DNA for the CDR3: TGTGCCAGCAGTGGCCGGGACAGGGCTCATTCTGCCCAGCATTTT. Translating it yields CASSGRDRAHSAQHF.

This clone has only one observation. The genes are TRBV6-5 and TRBJ1-3; D call uncertain. Trimming shortened V by 3 bases and J by 0 bases, and 6 bases separated the two germline ends. CDR1 is MNHEY, CDR2 SVGAGI, per germline. The CDR3 sequence is 14 residues long. The DNA for the CDR3 is TGTGCCAGCAGTTATGGCAGCTCTGGAAACACCATATATTTT. Encoded protein: CASSYGSSGNTIYF.

This clone was counted a single time. The gene calls are TRBV2 and TRBJ1-6; the match to TRBD1 covers 10 bases. The CDR3 runs to 16 residues. After removal of 6 bases from V and 4 bases from J, the junction contained 6 bases not matched to a gene. Germline lookup yields CDR1 SNHLY and CDR2 FYNNEI. The CDR3: CASRRTGGIYNSPLHF. CDR3 nucleotides: TGTGCCAGCAGGAGGACAGGGGGAATTTATAATTCACCCCTCCACTTT.

With respect to this clone: Other DNA sequences in the sample encode the same CDR3. This chain joins TRBV7-2 and TRBJ2-1; 8 nucleotides align to TRBD1. The ends lost 1 base at V and 6 bases at J; junction bases unmatched: 5. In germline, CDR1 is SGHTA, CDR2 FQGNSA. This CDR3 spans 15 amino acids. The CDR3 is CASSLVGTGGNEQFF. Written as DNA, the CDR3 is TGTGCCAGCAGCTTAGTAGGCACAGGGGGCAATGAGCAGTTCTTC.

The CDR3 DNA is TGTGCCAGCAGCTTGATCCCTTTCTATGGCTACACCTTC. This codes for CASSLIPFYGYTF. The chain combines TRBV5-6 with TRBJ1-2; no reliable D call. The V end was cut by 1 base, the J end by 4 bases, with 8 bases between. Per the germline V gene, CDR1 is SGHDT and CDR2 is YYEEEE. CDR3 length: 13 residues.

The sample holds many counts of this clone. The chain joins TRBV9 to TRBJ2-2, with D possibly being TRBD2 (5 bases). V dropped 0 bases and J dropped 6 bases, with 15 bases sitting between them. This CDR3 has 16 residues. Germline assignment: CDR1 SGDLS and CDR2 YYNGEE. The CDR3 is CASSVGLAGYAGELFF. CDR3 sequence (DNA): TGTGCCAGCAGCGTAGGTCTAGCCGGGTATGCCGGGGAGCTGTTTTTT.

The V gene is TRBV7-6, the J gene TRBJ2-5; 7 nucleotides agree with TRBD2. Losses at the gene ends were 6 bases for V and 1 base for J; bases not matched to a gene: 8. This CDR3 comprises 15 residues. The germline gives CDR1 SGHVS, CDR2 FNYEAQ. Written as DNA, the CDR3 is TGTGCCAGCAGTTCTCCGGGGGGAAGCCAAGAGACCCAGTACTTC. The encoded protein is CASSSPGGSQETQYF.

The V and J genes are TRBV10-3 and TRBJ1-5, with 9 bases aligning to TRBD1. Germline loops: CDR1 ENHRY, CDR2 SYGVKD. V shed 10 bases and J 5 bases; nucleotides not matched to a gene: 12. The CDR3 contains 15 residues. CDR3 DNA: TGTGCCACCAGGGGGGACAGGGCGGGTGATCAGCCCCAGCATTTT. It codes for CATRGDRAGDQPQHF.

The chain carries TRBV3-1 (or the pseudogene TRBV3-2) and TRBJ2-1; 7 bases agree with TRBD2. With 1 base clipped from V and 8 bases from J, the junction kept 11 bases outside the gene matches. Per germline, CDR1 LGHDT and CDR2 YNNKEL (reference sequence). The CDR3 is 16 residues long. CDR3 amino acids: CASSQVGGLAGDEQFF. The CDR3 DNA reads as TGTGCCAGCAGCCAAGTGGGTGGATTAGCGGGCGATGAGCAGTTCTTC.